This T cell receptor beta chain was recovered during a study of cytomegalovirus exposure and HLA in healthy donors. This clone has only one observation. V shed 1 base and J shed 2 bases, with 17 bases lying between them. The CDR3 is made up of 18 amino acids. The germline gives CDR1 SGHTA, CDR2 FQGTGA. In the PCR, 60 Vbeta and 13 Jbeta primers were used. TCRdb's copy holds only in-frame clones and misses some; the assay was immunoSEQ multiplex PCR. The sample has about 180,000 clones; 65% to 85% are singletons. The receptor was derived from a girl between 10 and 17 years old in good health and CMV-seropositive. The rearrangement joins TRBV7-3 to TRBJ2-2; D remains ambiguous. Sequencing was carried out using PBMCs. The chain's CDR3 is CASSLRPRIGRNTGELFF. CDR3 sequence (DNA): TGTGCCAGCAGCTTAAGGCCGAGGATCGGCAGAAACACCGGGGAGCTGTTTTTT. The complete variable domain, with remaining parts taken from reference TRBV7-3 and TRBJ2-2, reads GAGVSQTPSNKVTEKGKYVELRCDPISGHTALYWYRQSLGQGPEFLIYFQGTGAADDSGLPNDRFFAVRPEGSVSTLKIQRTERGDSAVYLCASSLRPRIGRNTGELFFGEGSRLTVL.